The 26 T cell receptor beta chains reported below all come from one sample, sequenced in a study of identical twins. TCRdb redid the calling of the 5' RACE reads with MiXCR, one entry per CDR3 protein. The data contain a few hundred thousand distinct CDR3 sequences, 13% to 15% of them singletons. A further study also used this sample, focusing on yellow fever vaccine responses in identical twins.

Sequencing used CD4+ T cells sorted from blood. These receptors came from a woman aged 18 to 35 in good health.

The CDR3 nucleotides read TGTGCCAGTCCGGGAGGTTGGGCAGGTTCGGGGGAGGAGCAGTACTTC. Translation: CASPGGWAGSGEEQYF. The chain is built from TRBV19 and TRBJ2-7; TRBD2 aligns across 7 bases. Trimming cost V 8 bases and J 7 bases; bases outside gene matches: 20. CDR1 and CDR2 from the germline V gene are LNHDA and SQIVND (reference sequence). The CDR3 runs 16 residues. Drawing the rest from reference TRBV19 and TRBJ2-7, the complete variable domain is DGGITQSPKYLFRKEGQNVTLSCEQNLNHDAMYWYRQDPGQGLRLIYYSQIVNDFQKGDIAEGYSVSREKKESFPLTVTSAQKNPTAFYLCASPGGWAGSGEEQYFGPGTRLTVT.

The chain recombines TRBV5-1 with TRBJ2-5, with TRBD1 matching 9 bases. Losses at the gene ends were 5 bases for V and 2 bases for J; bases not matched to a gene: 4. This CDR3 has 14 residues. The germline CDR1 and CDR2 sequences are SGHRS and YFSETQ. The CDR3 sequence: CASRTTGGQETQYF. In nucleotides, the CDR3 is TGCGCCAGCAGAACGACAGGGGGTCAAGAGACCCAGTACTTC.

This clonotype showed up just once. The rearrangement uses TRBV20-1 and TRBJ2-3, with 13 nucleotides matching TRBD2. CDR3 length: 16 residues. Germline V CDR1 and CDR2: DFQATT, SNEGSKA (reference sequence). The DNA of the CDR3 is TGCTGCGCCCCACGGACTAGCGGGGGACACACAGATACGCAGTATTTT. It translates to CCAPRTSGGHTDTQYF.

This clonotype has only one observation. The DNA for the CDR3 is TGTGCCACCAGGGGGACAAAGAACACCGGGGAGCTGTTTTTT. Translated: CATRGTKNTGELFF. The V call is TRBV24-1, the J call TRBJ2-2; TRBD1 is a possible D gene (6 bases). V lost 7 bases and J 1 base, leaving 9 bases between the germline ends. The CDR3 sequence is 14 residues long. The germline CDR1 and CDR2 sequences are KGHDR and SFDVKD.

This clonotype was picked up a small number of times. The chain joins TRBV9 to TRBJ2-7; 11 nucleotides agree with TRBD2. The germline CDR1 and CDR2 sequences are SGDLS and YYNGEE. With 2 bases clipped from V and 6 bases from J, the junction kept 10 bases outside the gene matches. This CDR3 contains 16 residues. CDR3 nucleotide sequence: TGTGCCAGCAGCGTGTTCCAACTAGCGGGAGTCCCCGAGCAGTACTTC. Translating gives CASSVFQLAGVPEQYF.

The sample holds a few counts of this clonotype. V and J are TRBV5-1 and TRBJ2-1; 8 nucleotides line up with TRBD1. This CDR3 has 17 residues. With 1 base clipped from V and 2 bases from J, the junction kept 8 bases outside the gene matches. CDR1 is SGHRS, CDR2 YFSETQ, per germline. This CDR3 reads CASSLTGQARAYNEQFF. DNA for the CDR3: TGCGCCAGCAGCTTGACGGGACAGGCCCGCGCCTACAATGAGCAGTTCTTC.

The chain employs TRBV7-2 and TRBJ2-2; weak D call: TRBD1 (6 bases). Trimming removed 1 base at V and 9 bases at J, with 15 bases between. Germline V gene data show CDR1 as SGHTA and CDR2 as FQGNSA. This CDR3 has 15 residues. CDR3 protein: CASSLGHRVPWELFF. CDR3 bases: TGTGCCAGCAGCTTAGGGCACAGGGTCCCCTGGGAGCTGTTTTTT. Full variable domain (rest looked up from reference TRBV7-2 and TRBJ2-2): GAGVSQSPSNKVTEKGKDVELRCDPISGHTALYWYRQSLGQGLEFLIYFQGNSAPDKSGLPSDRFSAERTGGSVSTLTIQRTQQEDSAVYLCASSLGHRVPWELFFGEGSRLTVL.

The chain is built from TRBV9 and TRBJ2-1; 10 bases line up with TRBD1. Germline V gives CDR1 SGDLS, CDR2 YYNGEE. Trimming removed 4 bases from V and 4 bases from J; junction bases left unmatched: 5. The CDR3 runs 15 residues. CDR3 loop: CASSLGDRGYNEQFF. The CDR3 DNA sequence: TGTGCCAGCAGCTTGGGGGACAGGGGTTACAATGAGCAGTTCTTC. The full variable domain, with the rest looked up from reference TRBV9 and TRBJ2-1, is DSGVTQTPKHLITATGQRVTLRCSPRSGDLSVYWYQQSLDQGLQFLIQYYNGEERAKGNILERFSAQQFPDLHSELNLSSLELGDSALYFCASSLGDRGYNEQFFGPGTRLTVL.

In its sample, this clonotype was seen a few times. V usage is TRBV5-1 and J usage is TRBJ2-3, with unresolved D. V was pared by 4 bases and J by 11 bases, with 11 bases between. The CDR3 length is 11 residues. The germline V gene encodes CDR1 SGHRS and CDR2 YFSETQ. In DNA, the CDR3 is TGCGCCAGCAGCCTCGACATAAAGCAGTATTTT. This gives the protein CASSLDIKQYF.

The chain employs TRBV25-1 and TRBJ1-2, with 11 bases lining up with TRBD1. Germline-derived CDR1 and CDR2 are MGHDK and SYGVNS. CDR3 length: 16 residues. The V and J ends lost 2 bases and 3 bases, in that order; junction bases with no gene match: 5. This chain's CDR3 is CASSEPGQGEYYGYTF. CDR3 DNA sequence: TGTGCCAGCAGTGAACCGGGACAGGGGGAATACTATGGCTACACCTTC.

This clonotype was seen more than once but under ten times. V and J are TRBV6-2 or TRBV6-3 and TRBJ2-7; D uncertain. V gave up 0 bases and J gave up 7 bases, with 10 bases separating them. The germline CDR1 and CDR2 sequences are MNHEY and SVGEGT. CDR3 length: 13 amino acids. This CDR3 reads CASSYSILGEQYV. The DNA of the CDR3 is TGTGCCAGCAGTTACTCGATCTTGGGTGAGCAGTACGTC.

This clonotype was seen a handful of times. The rearrangement uses TRBV12-3 or TRBV12-4 and TRBJ2-7, with D tentatively TRBD2 (5 bases). Trimming stripped 2 bases from V and 2 bases from J, with 13 bases between. This CDR3 spans 15 amino acids. CDR3 nucleotides: TGTGCCAGCAGTTTAACTCGGAGGAGAACCTACGAGCAGTACTTC. Translated: CASSLTRRRTYEQYF.

CDR3 nucleotide sequence: TGCGCCAGCAGCAACGGGGGGCGTTTCGACGAGCAGTACGTC. Translation gives CASSNGGRFDEQYV. The V call is TRBV5-1, the J call TRBJ2-7; TRBD2 might be the D (7 bases). Trimming took off 4 bases at V and 5 bases at J, with 16 bases between the two ends. The CDR3 spans 14 residues. The V gene's germline CDR1 is SGHRS and CDR2 YFSETQ.

This clonotype was counted between two and nine times. The CDR3 DNA reads TGTGCCAGCAGCCCAAGAAAGGGACTAGCGGAGGGGACCCAGTACTTC. Translation: CASSPRKGLAEGTQYF. The chain has TRBV7-9 and TRBJ2-5; 11 positions agree with TRBD2. CDR1 is SEHNR and CDR2 is FQNEAQ in the germline V gene (reference sequence). Trimming cost V 5 bases and J 7 bases; bases outside gene matches: 12. The CDR3 sequence is 16 residues long.

The CDR3 spells CASSTIKTGGTLNQPQHF. In DNA form, the CDR3 reads TGTGCCAGCAGTACGATTAAGACAGGGGGCACGCTTAATCAGCCCCAGCATTTT. The J gene is TRBJ1-5, the V gene TRBV12-3 or TRBV12-4, with TRBD1 matching 10 bases. This CDR3 is built from 18 residues. The junction had 14 bases not matched to a gene; V was cut back by 5 bases and J by 4 bases.

This clonotype has more than one count but fewer than ten. The chain joins TRBV14 to TRBJ2-7; D may be TRBD1 (7 bases). Germline V lookup: CDR1 SGHDN, CDR2 FVKESK. This CDR3 has 15 residues. Trimming took 6 bases from V and 1 from J, leaving 16 bases between them. For the CDR3, the DNA is TGTGCCAGCAGGCAGGGGGGTCTCGGATCCTACGAGCAGTACTTC. Its protein is CASRQGGLGSYEQYF.

The chain employs TRBV5-1 and TRBJ1-1; D not resolved. CDR3 length: 14 residues. Germline V gene sequence: CDR1 SGHRS, CDR2 YFSETQ. V was trimmed by 0 bases and J by 6 bases, leaving 12 bases between them. The CDR3 nucleotides read TGCGCCAGCAGCTTGGGGCAAACTTCGGCTGAAGCTTTCTTT. It specifies CASSLGQTSAEAFF.

The rearrangement uses TRBV5-1 and TRBJ2-7; 10 bases map to TRBD2. V was pared by 2 bases and J by 2 bases, with 7 bases of the junction left unmatched. Germline CDR1 SGHRS, CDR2 YFSETQ. The CDR3 totals 16 residues. DNA for the CDR3: TGCGCCAGCAGCTTTTTAGCGGGAGGTACCCCCTACGAGCAGTACTTC. Residues: CASSFLAGGTPYEQYF.

The J gene is TRBJ1-6, the V gene TRBV20-1; D is unresolved. The CDR3 sequence is 13 residues long. The germline V and J ends were trimmed by 6 bases and 9 bases, with 15 bases remaining between them. Germline V gene lookup returns CDR1 DFQATT and CDR2 SNEGSKA (reference sequence). CDR3: CSAPSGSGSPLHF. In nucleotides, the CDR3 is TGCAGTGCCCCCAGCGGCTCGGGTTCACCCCTCCACTTT.

This clonotype was seen only a few times. The V gene is TRBV11-2, the J gene TRBJ2-3; a weak D match, TRBD2 (6 bases). The ends were cut back, 0 bases at V and 1 base at J, with 14 bases in the middle. CDR1 is SGHAT, CDR2 FQNNGV, per germline. CDR3 size: 17 residues. The CDR3 nucleotides are TGTGCCAGCAGCTTAGATGGAGGGCAGGGAGGCACAGATACGCAGTATTTT. As protein: CASSLDGGQGGTDTQYF. Using reference TRBV11-2 and TRBJ2-3 for the parts outside the CDR3, the full variable domain is EAGVAQSPRYKIIEKRQSVAFWCNPISGHATLYWYQQILGQGPKLLIQFQNNGVVDDSQLPKDRFSAERLKGVDSTLKIQPAKLEDSAVYLCASSLDGGQGGTDTQYFGPGTRLTVL.

This clonotype was observed a few times. The chain is built from TRBV29-1 and TRBJ1-1; D ambiguous. The V gene's germline CDR1 is SQVTM and CDR2 ANQGSEA. The CDR3 loop spans 12 amino acids. V dropped 4 bases and J dropped 1 base, with 7 bases sitting between them. CDR3 loop: CSVVWGNTEAFF. CDR3 coding DNA: TGCAGCGTTGTGTGGGGGAACACTGAAGCTTTCTTT.

The sample holds a few counts of this clonotype. The gene calls are TRBV12-3 or TRBV12-4 and TRBJ1-5; D is uncertain. CDR3 length: 13 residues. Trimming removed 8 bases from V and 3 bases from J, with 11 bases in between. CDR3 coding DNA: TGTGCCAGCGGGTACAGTCTCAATCAGCCCCAGCATTTT. Its protein product is CASGYSLNQPQHF.

The J gene is TRBJ2-5, the V gene TRBV5-1; D ambiguous. Germline V gene data show CDR1 as SGHRS and CDR2 as YFSETQ. The CDR3 extends over 16 amino acids. With 0 bases removed from V and 4 bases from J, the gap between germline ends came to 16 bases. The CDR3 bases are TGCGCCAGCAGCTTGGGCGTAGAATCCGGAAGAGAGACCCAGTACTTC. It codes for CASSLGVESGRETQYF.

This clonotype has a handful of counts. V is TRBV15 and J is TRBJ1-5; D not resolved. The V gene lost 0 bases and the J gene lost 7 bases, with 10 bases spanning the gap. The germline gives CDR1 LNHNV, CDR2 YYDKDF (reference sequence). The CDR3 is made up of 14 amino acids. In DNA form, the CDR3 reads TGTGCCACCAGCAGAGATAAAGTACGCCAGCCCCAGCATTTT. As protein: CATSRDKVRQPQHF. Combining the CDR3 with reference TRBV15 and TRBJ1-5 gives the whole variable domain DAMVIQNPRYQVTQFGKPVTLSCSQTLNHNVMYWYQQKSSQAPKLLFHYYDKDFNNEADTPDNFQSRRPNTSFCFLDIRSPGLGDTAMYLCATSRDKVRQPQHFGDGTRLSIL.

The sample holds many counts of this clonotype. The chain uses TRBV7-2 and TRBJ2-1; D possibly corresponds to TRBD1 (5 bases). V lost 5 bases and J 3 bases, leaving 8 bases between the germline ends. Per the germline V gene, CDR1 is SGHTA and CDR2 is FQGNSA. CDR3 length equals 13 residues. The CDR3 nucleotides read TGTGCCAGCAGCCCGACAGTCTACAATGAGCAGTTCTTC. It translates to CASSPTVYNEQFF.

This clonotype was observed a few times. The V call is TRBV12-3 or TRBV12-4, the J call TRBJ1-1; D may be TRBD1 (6 bases). V lost 6 bases, J lost 11 bases, and 16 bases lay in between. The CDR3 loop spans 12 amino acids. The CDR3 nucleotides are TGTGCCAGCAGAAGATCCGGGACATGGGCTTTCTTT. It codes for CASRRSGTWAFF.